The source of this T cell receptor beta chain is a study of PD-1 blockade in classical Hodgkin lymphoma. Overall study results and limits: Relapsed/refractory patients reportedly had the lowest baseline TCR diversity, below newly diagnosed patients, who were below healthy donors. Patients newly diagnosed and complete responders had comparable baseline diversity.

J lost 5 bases, V lost 5 bases, and 6 bases had no gene match. The CDR3 loop spans 15 amino acids. Germline loops: CDR1 SGHVS, CDR2 FQNEAQ. Time point: cycle 4 day 1 (C4D1), after more than five weeks of nivolumab. No patient escaped relapse after autologous stem cell transplantation, and brentuximab vedotin exposure varied. Thawed PBMCs underwent magnetic negative selection to yield purified CD4+ T cells. A remark on this clone: Its antigen is not identified.

TCRdb keeps only in-frame clones here, not all; method: immunoSEQ multiplex PCR. The table records 15,000 to 20,000 clones, over 65% of them present only once. The sequencing used CD4+ T cells from blood, collected before the fourth cycle of nivolumab. V gene TRBV7-8 combines with J gene TRBJ1-5, with 10 nucleotides matching TRBD1. The origin of this receptor is a human donor with classical Hodgkin lymphoma. The CDR3 sequence: CASSPMDRGYQPQHF. CDR3 nucleotide sequence: TGTGCCAGCAGCCCGATGGACAGGGGGTATCAGCCCCAGCATTTT. The full variable domain, with the rest looked up from reference TRBV7-8 and TRBJ1-5, is GAGVSQSPRYKVAKRGQDVALRCDPISGHVSLFWYQQALGQGPEFLTYFQNEAQLDKSGLPSDRFFAERPEGSVSTLKIQRTQQEDSAVYLCASSPMDRGYQPQHFGDGTRLSIL.